These 23 T cell receptor beta chains share one sample of origin, sequenced in a study of blood T cells in healthy people across ages. Next came a second PCR, run for roughly 6 to 11 cycles, which used a sample-barcoded 5' primer along with a J-beta primer mix. TCRdb itself ran the 5' RACE reads through MiXCR, one entry per CDR3 protein. This sample has 700,000 to 900,000 distinct CDR3 sequences, with roughly 50% found just once. Sequencing input: blood. These receptors came from a man at least 80 years old in good health.

This sequence joins TRBV6-1 and TRBJ2-1; maybe TRBD1 (6 bases). The CDR3 spans 15 residues. The germline CDR1 and CDR2 sequences are MNHNS and SASEGT. V was cut by 5 bases and J by 3 bases, with 14 bases left in between. The CDR3 coding sequence is TGTGCCAGCAGTCCTCAACCAGGGGACTACAATGAGCAGTTCTTC. Translated: CASSPQPGDYNEQFF.

The chain links TRBV20-1 to TRBJ2-7, with 10 positions matching TRBD2. This CDR3 contains 15 residues. V shed 0 bases and J 4 bases; nucleotides not matched to a gene: 6. Germline V gene sequence: CDR1 DFQATT, CDR2 SNEGSKA (reference sequence). The CDR3 nucleotides are TGCAGTGCTAGAGAGGGACTAGCGCATCTGTACGAGCAGTACTTC. Amino acids: CSAREGLAHLYEQYF.

This clonotype was seen just once. The chain carries TRBV5-1 and TRBJ1-1, with 9 nucleotides matching TRBD1. This CDR3 contains 19 residues. Germline CDR1 SGHRS, CDR2 YFSETQ. The J segment lost 2 bases and the V segment lost 4 bases, leaving 18 bases of the junction unmatched. This CDR3 reads CASSSTGTGRLRFNTEAFF. DNA for the CDR3: TGCGCCAGCAGCAGCACCGGGACAGGGCGTTTACGTTTTAACACTGAAGCTTTCTTT.

V and J are TRBV5-8 and TRBJ2-1, with 7 nucleotides matching TRBD1. The V gene end was trimmed by 2 bases and the J gene end by 8 bases; junction bases not matched to a gene: 19. Germline assignment: CDR1 SGHTS and CDR2 YDEGEE. The CDR3 has 18 amino acids. The DNA for the CDR3 is TGTGCCAGCAGCTTCGGCGGACAGGCTACTCGGCGGTTCTATGAGCAGTTCTTC. Its protein product is CASSFGGQATRRFYEQFF.

This clonotype was seen more than once but under ten times. The J gene is TRBJ2-1, the V gene TRBV29-1, with D possibly being TRBD1 (5 bases). V was clipped by 4 bases and J by 10 bases, with 14 bases between them. CDR1 and CDR2 from the germline V gene are SQVTM and ANQGSEA. The CDR3 covers 12 residues. CDR3 amino acids: CSVGDSIGEQFF. In nucleotides, the CDR3 is TGCAGCGTTGGCGACAGCATCGGAGAGCAGTTCTTC.

This sequence joins TRBV24-1 and TRBJ2-4, with TRBD1 identical over 7 bases. Per germline, CDR1 KGHDR and CDR2 SFDVKD. V was clipped by 3 bases and J by 1 base; unmatched bases: 2. The CDR3 has 15 residues. The CDR3: CATSDPTGAKNIQYF. The CDR3 nucleotides read TGTGCCACCAGTGATCCGACAGGGGCCAAAAACATTCAGTACTTC.

The rearrangement uses TRBV9 and TRBJ2-5; the match to TRBD2 covers 9 bases. V lost 7 bases, J lost 11 bases, and 18 bases stayed unmatched. In germline, CDR1 is SGDLS, CDR2 YYNGEE. The CDR3 has 15 residues. In DNA form, the CDR3 reads TGTGCCAGCGCAGAAGGGCTAGCGGGACCGTCGGGACAGTACTTC. This sequence encodes CASAEGLAGPSGQYF.

This clonotype has only one observation. This chain links TRBV20-1 with TRBJ2-7; D not certain. Germline lookup yields CDR1 DFQATT and CDR2 SNEGSKA (reference sequence). Trimming stripped 6 bases from V and 4 bases from J, with 19 bases between. The CDR3 sequence is 14 residues long. CDR3 protein: CSAYPTRALYEQYF. CDR3 bases: TGCAGTGCCTATCCCACCCGAGCGCTTTACGAGCAGTACTTC.

The genes are TRBV7-3 and TRBJ1-1; 10 positions agree with TRBD1. The germline V gene encodes CDR1 SGHTA and CDR2 FQGTGA. The CDR3 covers 15 residues. Trimming cost V 2 bases and J 7 bases; bases outside gene matches: 7. CDR3 DNA sequence: TGTGCCAGCAGCTTAGTAGGAAGGGACAGGGGTGAAGCTTTCTTT. It yields the protein CASSLVGRDRGEAFF.

The chain recombines TRBV12-3 or TRBV12-4 with TRBJ2-5; D remains unclear. The CDR3 covers 12 residues. The ends were cut back, 6 bases at V and 1 base at J, with 6 bases in the middle. The CDR3 region has the DNA TGTGCCAGCAGCAGGATCCAAGAGACCCAGTACTTC. This encodes CASSRIQETQYF.

This clonotype was counted a few times. The gene calls are TRBV29-1 and TRBJ2-7; 9 positions agree with TRBD1. The CDR3 covers 15 residues. V was clipped by 4 bases and J by 2 bases; unmatched bases: 9. The germline gives CDR1 SQVTM, CDR2 ANQGSEA. As DNA, the CDR3 is TGCAGCGTTGTAAAGGACAGGGGCATAACCTACGAGCAGTACTTC. Protein product: CSVVKDRGITYEQYF.

This clonotype was seen a few times. The chain couples TRBV20-1 to TRBJ2-7; D not resolved. Germline-derived CDR1 and CDR2 are DFQATT and SNEGSKA (reference sequence). The CDR3 contains 14 residues. With 6 bases removed from V and 5 bases from J, the gap between germline ends came to 20 bases. This chain's CDR3 is CSALGGALRDEQYF. In nucleotides, the CDR3 is TGCAGTGCCTTGGGCGGAGCCCTTAGGGACGAGCAGTACTTC.

The chain carries TRBV4-1 and TRBJ2-1; D may be TRBD1 or TRBD2 (5 bases each). Trimming took 0 bases from V and 6 from J, leaving 12 bases between them. Germline CDR1 and CDR2: MGHRA and YSYEKL. The CDR3 extends over 15 amino acids. Here the CDR3 reads CASSQDGTVLNEQFF. The CDR3 DNA follows: TGCGCCAGCAGCCAAGACGGGACCGTACTCAATGAGCAGTTCTTC.

A single count supports this clonotype. V usage is TRBV7-3 and J usage is TRBJ2-5; 12 bases are a match to TRBD2. The junction had 8 bases not matched to a gene; V was cut back by 2 bases and J by 4 bases. The CDR3 loop spans 17 amino acids. CDR1 is SGHTA, CDR2 FQGTGA, per germline. For the CDR3, the DNA is TGTGCCAGCAGCTTACGGCTAGCGGGAGGGGGAGGAGAGACCCAGTACTTC. Amino acid sequence: CASSLRLAGGGGETQYF.

This sequence joins TRBV5-1 and TRBJ1-2, with 10 nucleotides matching TRBD1. Per the germline V gene, CDR1 is SGHRS and CDR2 is YFSETQ. V lost 5 bases, J lost 7 bases, and 11 bases stayed unmatched. The CDR3 consists of 15 residues. The CDR3 region is CASRPGTGEEGGYTF. As DNA, the CDR3 is TGCGCCAGCAGGCCCGGGACAGGGGAAGAGGGTGGCTACACCTTC.

This clonotype was observed a few times. The V and J genes are TRBV6-6 and TRBJ1-1; 8 bases are a match to TRBD1. The CDR3 runs to 15 residues. V shed 2 bases, J shed 5 bases, and the junction held 7 bases outside the gene matches. Per germline, CDR1 MNHNY and CDR2 SVGAGI (reference sequence). The CDR3 nucleotides read TGTGCCAGCAGTTACCCAGGACAGGGCGGAACTGAAGCTTTCTTT. It specifies CASSYPGQGGTEAFF.

The V gene is TRBV20-1, the J gene TRBJ2-2; 7 bases fit TRBD2. V lost 6 bases and J lost 4; bases outside the gene matches: 8. The CDR3 consists of 14 residues. The germline CDR1 and CDR2 sequences are DFQATT and SNEGSKA (reference sequence). DNA for the CDR3: TGCAGTGCCAGGCTAACGGGGGGCACCGGGGAGCTGTTTTTT. Protein: CSARLTGGTGELFF.

The CDR3 reads CSARDRQRQSSYEQYF. For the CDR3, the DNA is TGCAGTGCTAGAGATCGCCAGCGCCAGAGCTCCTACGAGCAGTACTTC. V usage is TRBV20-1 and J usage is TRBJ2-7, with D uncertain. CDR3 length equals 16 residues. CDR1 and CDR2 from the germline V gene are DFQATT and SNEGSKA (reference sequence). With 0 bases removed from V and 0 bases from J, the gap between germline ends came to 15 bases.

The genes are TRBV7-2 and TRBJ1-1, with TRBD1 identical over 7 bases. CDR3 length: 15 residues. CDR1 and CDR2 (germline): SGHTA, FQGNSA. J gave up 4 bases and V 4 bases, and 9 bases lay outside the gene matches. CDR3 nucleotide sequence: TGTGCCAGCAGCTCCCGACAGGGAGTGGGCACTGAAGCTTTCTTT. Translating gives CASSSRQGVGTEAFF.

The V and J genes are TRBV18 and TRBJ2-7, with D perhaps given as TRBD1 or TRBD2 (7 bases each). This CDR3 has 16 amino acids. CDR1 and CDR2 from the germline V gene are KGHSH and LQKENI. The V end lost 2 bases, the J end lost 7 bases, and 21 bases lay between the germline ends. CDR3 bases: TGTGCCAGCTCACCATTACAGGGGAGGGAATCTACGGAGCAGTACTTC. It yields the protein CASSPLQGRESTEQYF.

This chain links TRBV28 with TRBJ1-5; no firm D call. This CDR3 spans 11 amino acids. Trimming cost V 6 bases and J 5 bases, with 5 bases left between them. The germline V gene has CDR1 MDHEN and CDR2 SYDVKM. This chain's CDR3 is CASSRDQPQHF. The CDR3 coding sequence is TGTGCCAGCAGCCGTGATCAGCCCCAGCATTTT.

The CDR3 DNA is TGTGCCAGCAGCCCGCCGGGACTAGCGGGAGGCTCCTACGAGCAGTACTTC. Protein: CASSPPGLAGGSYEQYF. The chain is built from TRBV11-2 and TRBJ2-7; 15 bases are a match to TRBD2. CDR1 is SGHAT, CDR2 FQNNGV, per germline. This CDR3 has 17 amino acids. After removal of 5 bases from V and 0 bases from J, the junction contained 5 bases not matched to a gene.

The chain has TRBV11-2 and TRBJ2-5; D is undetermined. TRBJ2-7 matches the DNA end more closely, so the J call is doubtful. The CDR3 length is 13 residues. Germline lookup yields CDR1 SGHAT and CDR2 FQNNGV. CDR3 in DNA: TGTGCCAGCAGCGTAATCGTGAACTACGAGCAGTACTTC. Translating it yields CASSVIVNYEQYF.